This TCR beta chain was captured by sequencing in a study of blood T cells in healthy people across ages. This CDR3 has 14 amino acids. V was trimmed by 5 bases and J by 6 bases, leaving 16 bases between them. Germline assignment: CDR1 LNHNV and CDR2 YYDKDF (reference sequence). Primers used in a second PCR of roughly 7 to 12 cycles were a sample-barcoded 5' primer and a J-beta primer mix. MiXCR, applied by TCRdb to the 5' RACE reads, yields one record per CDR3 protein. The table lists over 1,300,000 distinct CDR3 sequences, around 55% of them singletons, with 6.5% to 8% in the top ten. This rearrangement joins TRBV15 to TRBJ1-2; TRBD1 is a possible D gene (5 bases). This receptor was taken from a man aged 18 to 30 in good health. Sequenced: blood. The CDR3 protein is CATSGSIRGDGYTF. As DNA, the CDR3 is TGTGCCACCAGCGGCTCCATAAGGGGAGATGGCTACACCTTC.